This T cell receptor beta chain came from a study of cytomegalovirus exposure and HLA in healthy donors. Overall study: About 179 million T cells yielded 117 million unique TCR beta sequences in earlier analysis. The study's findings and limits: In a later analysis, at a false discovery rate of 0.05, some 15,000 TCR beta sequences were associated with HLA alleles. Usually a TCR sequence was rare, but some public TCRs were found in many donors.

Of note for this clone: The antigen remains unidentified.

PCR amplification relied on 60 Vbeta primers (plus 13 Jbeta primers). Here immunoSEQ multiplex PCR was the method, and the copy in TCRdb shows in-frame clones only, minus some. The table has 180,000 or so clones, 82% seen once; the top ten hold 6.5%. The receptor's source is a woman in her 50s in good health and CMV-seropositive. The material sequenced was PBMCs.

CDR3 sequence (DNA): TGTGCCAGCAGCTTCACCGGGACAGGTTCCTCCTACGAGCAGTACTTC. This gives the protein CASSFTGTGSSYEQYF. This chain connects TRBV11-2 to TRBJ2-7; 8 bases line up with TRBD1. The CDR3 loop spans 16 amino acids. Germline values: CDR1 SGHAT, CDR2 FQNNGV. V gave up 3 bases and J gave up 0 bases; unmatched junction bases: 7.